The 22 T cell receptor beta chains in this list originate from one sample, sequenced in a study of cytomegalovirus exposure and HLA in healthy donors. With 60 Vbeta and 13 Jbeta primers, the PCR was carried out. The method was immunoSEQ multiplex PCR; TCRdb's version includes in-frame clones alone and lacks a portion of them. The sample shows roughly 100,000 clones, 65% to 85% of them seen only once. Sequencing was carried out using PBMCs. These receptors came from a man between 35 and 55 years old in good health and CMV-seropositive.

This sequence joins TRBV7-6 and TRBJ2-7; 8 bases are a match to TRBD2. There are 15 residues in the CDR3. With 1 base clipped from V and 2 bases from J, the junction kept 4 bases outside the gene matches. Germline V gives CDR1 SGHVS, CDR2 FNYEAQ. The DNA of the CDR3 is TGTGCCAGCAGCTTAGATACTAGCGGAACCTACGAGCAGTACTTC. It translates to CASSLDTSGTYEQYF.

The V and J genes are TRBV7-7 and TRBJ2-5, with 13 bases that match TRBD2. Germline lookup yields CDR1 SSHAT and CDR2 FNYEAQ (reference sequence). J gave up 3 bases and V 5 bases, and 6 bases lay outside the gene matches. The CDR3 has 16 residues. The CDR3 region has the DNA TGTGCCAGCAGCCCAACCGGGACTAGCGGGAAAGAGACCCAGTACTTC. Residues: CASSPTGTSGKETQYF.

The V and J genes are TRBV12-5 and TRBJ1-5; TRBD1 matches 8 bases. This CDR3 comprises 18 residues. The trim removed 1 base at V and 5 bases at J, leaving 13 bases unmatched. The germline gives CDR1 LGHNT, CDR2 FRNRAP. CDR3 bases: TGTGCTAGTGGTTTGGGGGCAGGGGGCCTGAGGTATGATCAGCCCCAGCATTTT. Its translation: CASGLGAGGLRYDQPQHF.

This clone was counted between two and nine times. This chain joins TRBV25-1 and TRBJ2-3; D ambiguous. Trimming left V 5 bases short and J 2 bases short, with 5 bases between. Germline V gene sequence: CDR1 MGHDK, CDR2 SYGVNS. This CDR3 contains 12 residues. The CDR3 DNA reads TGTGCCAGCAGTCATTTCACAGATACGCAGTATTTT. This translates into CASSHFTDTQYF.

The chain uses TRBV6-1 and TRBJ2-7; D is perhaps TRBD1 (5 bases). V was trimmed by 1 base and J by 2 bases, leaving 9 bases between them. This CDR3 spans 14 amino acids. Germline CDR1 reads MNHNS; CDR2 reads SASEGT. The CDR3 protein is CASSEGGSTYEQYF. The CDR3 DNA is TGTGCCAGCAGTGAAGGGGGCAGCACCTACGAGCAGTACTTC.

The V gene is TRBV10-3, the J gene TRBJ1-5; no clear D. The V gene lost 6 bases and the J gene lost 7 bases, with 22 bases spanning the gap. Germline V gene sequence: CDR1 ENHRY, CDR2 SYGVKD. The CDR3 runs to 16 residues. The CDR3 protein is CAISPEPARGIQPQHF. The CDR3 DNA is TGTGCCATCAGCCCAGAGCCAGCCCGAGGGATCCAGCCCCAGCATTTT.

The chain employs TRBV11-2 and TRBJ2-7; D gene unclear. Germline-derived CDR1 and CDR2 are SGHAT and FQNNGV. The CDR3 runs to 12 residues. The germline V and J ends were trimmed by 5 bases and 2 bases, with 7 bases remaining between them. The CDR3 sequence is CASSPITYEQYF. The DNA of the CDR3 is TGTGCCAGCAGCCCCATCACCTACGAGCAGTACTTC.

With regard to this clone: No conserved phenylalanine or tryptophan ends this CDR3, so it is likely a read error. V and J are TRBV18 and TRBJ1-1; D not certain. Per the germline V gene, CDR1 is KGHSH and CDR2 is LQKENI. The CDR3 has 13 amino acids. The V gene lost 6 bases and the J gene lost 1 base, with 9 bases spanning the gap. The CDR3 nucleotides are TGTGCCAGCTCGCTCACGGAGAACACTGAAGCTTTCCTT. It yields the protein CASSLTENTEAFL.

V is TRBV15 and J is TRBJ2-2; D perhaps matches TRBD2 (6 bases). Per germline, CDR1 LNHNV and CDR2 YYDKDF (reference sequence). Trimming pared 3 bases from V and 2 bases from J, leaving 10 bases between. This CDR3 spans 15 amino acids. This chain's CDR3 is CATSRRAGNTGELFF. CDR3 coding DNA: TGTGCCACCAGCAGGAGGGCGGGAAACACCGGGGAGCTGTTTTTT.

V and J are TRBV29-1 and TRBJ1-1, with a weak D call TRBD1 (5 bases). The CDR3 has 11 amino acids. Germline V CDR1 and CDR2: SQVTM, ANQGSEA. Between the trimmed V and J ends, which lost 4 bases and 5 bases, there was a span of 8 bases. The CDR3, as DNA: TGCAGCGTTGTCGGGGGAACTGAAGCTTTCTTT. This encodes CSVVGGTEAFF.

V usage is TRBV29-1 and J usage is TRBJ1-2, with D possibly matching TRBD1 (5 bases). The V gene's germline CDR1 is SQVTM and CDR2 ANQGSEA. The length of the CDR3 is 14 residues. The V gene lost 7 bases and the J gene lost 3 bases, with 18 bases spanning the gap. As DNA, the CDR3 is TGCAGCGCTGGGGCAGGGCGCCAGTACTATGGCTACACCTTC. The encoded protein is CSAGAGRQYYGYTF.

The chain combines TRBV7-8 with TRBJ2-5; D gene ambiguous. The length of the CDR3 is 15 residues. Trimming took off 5 bases at V and 5 bases at J, with 18 bases between the two ends. CDR1 is SGHVS and CDR2 is FQNEAQ in the germline V gene. CDR3 sequence (DNA): TGTGCCAGCAGCCCCCGGCAGGTAACTGGGGAGACCCAGTACTTC. This codes for CASSPRQVTGETQYF.

Remarks on this clone: The sample holds other DNA sequences that translate to the same CDR3. The V and J genes are TRBV7-9 and TRBJ1-2; D remains unclear. There are 11 residues in the CDR3. V gave up 2 bases and J gave up 7 bases, with 5 bases separating them. Germline CDR1 SEHNR, CDR2 FQNEAQ (reference sequence). The CDR3 DNA sequence: TGTGCCAGCAGCTTAACGGTTGGCTACACCTTC. This encodes CASSLTVGYTF.

Comment on this clone: No DNA is shown, since the ends of the CDR3 on it are uncertain; the CDR3 is the one TCRdb lists. The V call is TRBV10-2, the J call TRBJ2-5; TRBD2, the table's D call, was not compared with the DNA. The CDR3 has 14 residues if both end residues are counted. Germline CDR1 reads WSHSY; CDR2 reads SAAADI. CDR3 amino acids: CASSTSGGQAEQYF.

The rearrangement uses TRBV2 and TRBJ2-3, with 8 bases aligning to TRBD2. Germline V lookup: CDR1 SNHLY, CDR2 FYNNEI. The CDR3 spans 15 residues. J was trimmed by 2 bases and V by 6 bases; bases with no gene match: 7. The CDR3 DNA is TGTGCCAGCAGGGGACTAGTCTCGGCCACAGATACGCAGTATTTT. The encoded protein is CASRGLVSATDTQYF.

The chain uses TRBV7-9 and TRBJ2-1, with 14 bases identical to TRBD2. Losses at the gene ends were 3 bases for V and 8 bases for J; bases not matched to a gene: 6. Germline-derived CDR1 and CDR2 are SEHNR and FQNEAQ (reference sequence). CDR3 size: 16 residues. CDR3 in DNA: TGTGCCAGCAGCTTGCCGGGACTAGCGGGAGTCGATGAGCAGTTCTTC. It codes for CASSLPGLAGVDEQFF.

The chain couples TRBV5-1 to TRBJ1-2; 10 bases agree with TRBD1. Trimming took 0 bases from V and 7 from J; bases not matched to a gene: 0. The germline V gene encodes CDR1 SGHRS and CDR2 YFSETQ. CDR3 length: 13 residues. The CDR3 sequence is CASSLGTGGGYTF. CDR3 in DNA: TGCGCCAGCAGCTTGGGGACAGGGGGTGGCTACACCTTC.

V and J are TRBV9 and TRBJ2-7; TRBD1 matches 8 bases. CDR3 length equals 14 residues. J gave up 3 bases and V 4 bases, and 6 bases lay outside the gene matches. Germline V CDR1 and CDR2: SGDLS, YYNGEE. The CDR3 coding sequence is TGTGCCAGCAGCAGCCGGGACAGGAGCTACGAGCAGTACTTC. The encoded protein is CASSSRDRSYEQYF.

The chain carries TRBV5-6 and TRBJ1-2; 9 bases are a match to TRBD1. CDR3 size: 18 residues. V dropped 2 bases and J dropped 5; count of bases not matched to a gene: 16. Germline lookup yields CDR1 SGHDT and CDR2 YYEEEE. CDR3 loop: CASSLRTFAGDREYGYTF. CDR3 bases: TGTGCCAGCAGCTTAAGGACTTTTGCTGGGGACAGGGAGTATGGCTACACCTTC. Looking up the rest from reference TRBV5-6 and TRBJ1-2 gives the full variable domain: DAGVTQSPTHLIKTRGQQVTLRCSPKSGHDTVSWYQQALGQGPQFIFQYYEEEERQRGNFPDRFSGHQFPNYSSELNVNALLLGDSALYLCASSLRTFAGDREYGYTFGSGTRLTVV.

The chain has TRBV5-1 and TRBJ2-1; 10 nucleotides agree with TRBD2. Germline lookup yields CDR1 SGHRS and CDR2 YFSETQ. J lost 6 bases, V lost 1 base, and 7 bases had no gene match. This CDR3 has 16 amino acids. CDR3 nucleotides: TGCGCCAGCAGCTTGACCACTAGCGGGACCCCCAATGAGCAGTTCTTC. As protein: CASSLTTSGTPNEQFF.

This clone was counted a few times. The chain carries TRBV15 and TRBJ2-1; D remains ambiguous. In germline, CDR1 is LNHNV, CDR2 YYDKDF (reference sequence). V gave up 3 bases and J gave up 5 bases, with 11 bases separating them. The CDR3 is made up of 14 amino acids. The CDR3 region has the DNA TGTGCCACCAGCAGCTACCTAACCCACAATGAGCAGTTCTTC. It encodes CATSSYLTHNEQFF.

The DNA of the CDR3 is TGTGCCAGCAGCCAAGCACAGGGGTGGACTGAAGCTTTCTTT. Its protein product is CASSQAQGWTEAFF. This rearrangement joins TRBV14 to TRBJ1-1, with TRBD1 matching over 7 bases. The germline CDR1 and CDR2 sequences are SGHDN and FVKESK. The V gene end was trimmed by 1 base and the J gene end by 5 bases; junction bases not matched to a gene: 4. CDR3 size: 14 residues.